This T cell receptor (beta chain) was identified in a study of OX40 agonist ivuxolimab in advanced cancers. The wider study: Patients with hepatocellular carcinoma, melanoma, renal cell or head and neck cancer made up the dose-escalation patients. The study's findings and limits: The mean number of expanded clones was higher in CD8+ T cells than in CD4+. What antigens the expanded peripheral T cells recognized was never established. In a subset of nonresponders, normalized T-cell clonal expansion was also low.

The assay was immunoSEQ multiplex PCR, and TCRdb's table has in-frame clones only and misses some. The sample holds 20,000 to 25,000 clones; about four fifths are singletons and the top ten take roughly 24%. In regard to this clone: Its target is unknown.

The CDR3 runs 13 residues. The V segment lost 7 bases and the J segment 6 bases; nucleotides outside the gene matches: 7. From germline, CDR1 is SGDLS and CDR2 YYNGEE. This chain links TRBV9 with TRBJ2-7; 10 bases map to TRBD1. This specimen consisted of CD4+ or CD8+ T cells sorted from blood, obtained in a trial of the OX40 agonist ivuxolimab. This clonotype originated in an adult with an advanced solid tumor such as melanoma, head and neck, liver or kidney cancer. The CDR3 sequence is CASSGTGDFEQYF. As DNA, the CDR3 is TGTGCCAGCTCGGGGACAGGGGATTTCGAGCAGTACTTC.